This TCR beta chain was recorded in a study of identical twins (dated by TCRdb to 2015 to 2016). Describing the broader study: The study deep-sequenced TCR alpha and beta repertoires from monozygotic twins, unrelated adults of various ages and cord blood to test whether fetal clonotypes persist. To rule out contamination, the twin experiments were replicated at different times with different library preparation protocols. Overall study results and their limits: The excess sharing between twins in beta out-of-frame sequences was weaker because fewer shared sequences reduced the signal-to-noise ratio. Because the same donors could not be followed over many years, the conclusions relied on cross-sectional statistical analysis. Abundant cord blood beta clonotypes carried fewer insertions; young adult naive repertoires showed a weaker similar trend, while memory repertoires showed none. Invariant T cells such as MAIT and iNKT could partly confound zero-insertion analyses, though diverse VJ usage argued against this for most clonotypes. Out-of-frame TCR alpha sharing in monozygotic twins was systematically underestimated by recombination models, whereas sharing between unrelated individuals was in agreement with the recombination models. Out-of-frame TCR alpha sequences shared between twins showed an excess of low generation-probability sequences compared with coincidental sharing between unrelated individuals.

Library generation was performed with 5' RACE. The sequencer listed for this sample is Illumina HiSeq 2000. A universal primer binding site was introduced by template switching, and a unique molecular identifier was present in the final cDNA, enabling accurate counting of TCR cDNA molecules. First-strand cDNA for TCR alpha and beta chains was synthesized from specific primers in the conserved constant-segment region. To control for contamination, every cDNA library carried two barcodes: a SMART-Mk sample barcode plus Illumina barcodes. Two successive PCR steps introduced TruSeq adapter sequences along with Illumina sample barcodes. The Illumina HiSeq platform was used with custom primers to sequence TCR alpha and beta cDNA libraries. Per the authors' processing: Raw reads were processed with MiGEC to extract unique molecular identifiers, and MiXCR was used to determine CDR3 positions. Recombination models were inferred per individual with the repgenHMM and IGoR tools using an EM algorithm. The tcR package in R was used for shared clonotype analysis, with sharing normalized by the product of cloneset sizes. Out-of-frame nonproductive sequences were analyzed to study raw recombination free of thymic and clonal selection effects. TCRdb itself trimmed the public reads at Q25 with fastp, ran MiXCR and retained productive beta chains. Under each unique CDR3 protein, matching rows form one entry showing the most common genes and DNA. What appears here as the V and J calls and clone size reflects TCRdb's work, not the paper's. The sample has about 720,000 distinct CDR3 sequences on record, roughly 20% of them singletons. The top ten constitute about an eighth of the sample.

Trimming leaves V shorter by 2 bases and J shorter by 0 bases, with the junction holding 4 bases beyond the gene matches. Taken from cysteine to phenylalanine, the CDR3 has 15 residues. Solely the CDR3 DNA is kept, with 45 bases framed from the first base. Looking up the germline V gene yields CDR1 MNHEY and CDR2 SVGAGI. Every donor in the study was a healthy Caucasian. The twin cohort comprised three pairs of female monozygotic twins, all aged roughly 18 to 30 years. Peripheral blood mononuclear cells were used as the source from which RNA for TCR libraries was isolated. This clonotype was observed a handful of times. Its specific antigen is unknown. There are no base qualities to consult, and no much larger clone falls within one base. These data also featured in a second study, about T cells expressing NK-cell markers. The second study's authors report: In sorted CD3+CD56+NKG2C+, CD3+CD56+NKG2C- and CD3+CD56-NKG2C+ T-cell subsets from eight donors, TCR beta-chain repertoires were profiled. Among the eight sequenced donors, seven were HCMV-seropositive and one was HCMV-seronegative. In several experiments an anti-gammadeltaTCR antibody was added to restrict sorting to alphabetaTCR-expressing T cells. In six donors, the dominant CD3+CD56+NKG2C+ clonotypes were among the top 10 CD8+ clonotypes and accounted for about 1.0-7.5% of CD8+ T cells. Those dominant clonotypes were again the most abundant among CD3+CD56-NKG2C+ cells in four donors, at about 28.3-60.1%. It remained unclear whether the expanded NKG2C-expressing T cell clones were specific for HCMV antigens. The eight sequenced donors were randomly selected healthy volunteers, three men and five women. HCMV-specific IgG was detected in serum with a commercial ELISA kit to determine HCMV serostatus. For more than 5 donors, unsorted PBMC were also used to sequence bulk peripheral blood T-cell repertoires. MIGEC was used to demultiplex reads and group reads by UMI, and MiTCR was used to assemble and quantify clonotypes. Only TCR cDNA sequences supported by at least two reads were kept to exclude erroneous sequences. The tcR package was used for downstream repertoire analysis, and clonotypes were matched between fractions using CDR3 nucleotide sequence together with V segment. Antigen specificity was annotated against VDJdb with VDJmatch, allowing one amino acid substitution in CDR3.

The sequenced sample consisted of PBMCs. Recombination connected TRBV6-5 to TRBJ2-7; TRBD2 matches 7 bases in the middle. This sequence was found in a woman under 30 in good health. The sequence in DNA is TGTGCCAGCAGTTACACCGGGAGGTTCTCCTACGAGCAGTACTTC. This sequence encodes CASSYTGRFSYEQYF.